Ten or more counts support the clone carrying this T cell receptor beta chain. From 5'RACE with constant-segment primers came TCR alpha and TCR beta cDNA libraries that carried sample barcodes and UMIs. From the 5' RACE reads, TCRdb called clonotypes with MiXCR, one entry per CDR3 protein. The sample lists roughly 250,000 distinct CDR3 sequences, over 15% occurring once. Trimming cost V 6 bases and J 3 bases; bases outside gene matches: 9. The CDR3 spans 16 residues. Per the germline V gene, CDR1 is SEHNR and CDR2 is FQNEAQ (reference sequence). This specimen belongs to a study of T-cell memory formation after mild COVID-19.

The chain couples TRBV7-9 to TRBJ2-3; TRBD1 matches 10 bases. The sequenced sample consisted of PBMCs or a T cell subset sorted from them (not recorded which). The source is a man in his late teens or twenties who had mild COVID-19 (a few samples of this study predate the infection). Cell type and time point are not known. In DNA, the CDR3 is TGTGCCAGCAGAAGAGACAGGGGGCAAGGGACAGATACGCAGTATTTT. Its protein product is CASRRDRGQGTDTQYF.